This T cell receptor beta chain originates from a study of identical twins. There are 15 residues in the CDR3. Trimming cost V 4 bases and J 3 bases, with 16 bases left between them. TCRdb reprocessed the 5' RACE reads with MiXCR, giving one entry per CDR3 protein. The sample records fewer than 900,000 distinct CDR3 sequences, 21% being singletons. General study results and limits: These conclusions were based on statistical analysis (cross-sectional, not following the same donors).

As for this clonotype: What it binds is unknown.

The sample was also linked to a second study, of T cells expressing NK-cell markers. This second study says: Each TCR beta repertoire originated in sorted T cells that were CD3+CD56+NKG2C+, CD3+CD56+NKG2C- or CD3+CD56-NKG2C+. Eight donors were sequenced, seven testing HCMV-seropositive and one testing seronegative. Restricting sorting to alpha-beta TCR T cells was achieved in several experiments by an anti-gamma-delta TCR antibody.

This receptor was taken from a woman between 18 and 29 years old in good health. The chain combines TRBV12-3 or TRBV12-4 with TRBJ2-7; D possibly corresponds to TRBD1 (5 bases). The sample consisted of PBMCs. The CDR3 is CASSSTYRNLYEQYF. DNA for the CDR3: TGTGCCAGCAGTTCCACCTACAGGAATCTCTACGAGCAGTACTTC.